This T cell receptor (beta chain) was recorded in a study of T cells in Graves' hyperthyroidism and ophthalmopathy. This clonotype came up many times. Its antigen is not known. TCR beta CDR3 regions were amplified from RNA. The TCR CDR3 first-round RT-PCR relied on the HTBI primer set. TCRdb redid the calling of the multiplex PCR reads with MiXCR, one entry per CDR3 protein. This table holds hundreds of thousands of distinct CDR3 sequences, roughly 15% found once. Among ophthalmopathy patients, the Clinical Activity Score reached at least 3, the NOSPECS grade reached at least 4, and duration remained under 3 months. Patients were excluded because of uncontrolled infection, other autoimmune disease, pregnancy or lactation. Whole-study results and caveats: Among thyroid clonotypes expanded above 0.001, most also appeared in blood. Patients with ophthalmopathy were separated from those with stable hyperthyroidism by a 13 V-J model.

This sequence was found in a woman aged 35 to 49 with Graves' ophthalmopathy. Sample: blood.

CDR3: CASSSRGWADTQYF. The DNA for the CDR3 is TGTGCCAGCAGCTCCCGTGGGTGGGCAGATACGCAGTATTTT. V and J are TRBV3-1 and TRBJ2-3; D is undetermined. Trimming shortened V by 5 bases and J by 4 bases, and 13 bases separated the two germline ends. CDR3 size: 14 residues. The germline V gene encodes CDR1 LGHDT and CDR2 YNNKEL (reference sequence).